This entry concerns a single T cell receptor (beta chain). The protocol was immunoSEQ multiplex PCR, while the TCRdb copy is restricted to in-frame clones and leaves out a portion. The data hold tens of thousands of clones, with about 84% observed a single time. The data are from a study of T cell changes during pregnancy in multiple sclerosis. The V segment lost 6 bases and the J segment 5 bases; nucleotides outside the gene matches: 8. This CDR3 comprises 14 residues. Germline V CDR1 and CDR2: SGHTA, FQGNSA. The sample here was CD8+ T cells from peripheral blood mononuclear cells, taken before pregnancy. This chain connects TRBV7-2 to TRBJ2-7, with TRBD1 matching 9 bases. The TCR sequence derives from a female donor with multiple sclerosis, enrolled in a pregnancy study. The CDR3 here is CASRTGTGIDEQYF. CDR3 in DNA: TGTGCCAGCAGAACCGGGACAGGGATCGACGAGCAGTACTTC. The full variable domain, completed using reference TRBV7-2 and TRBJ2-7, is GAGVSQSPSNKVTEKGKDVELRCDPISGHTALYWYRQSLGQGLEFLIYFQGNSAPDKSGLPSDRFSAERTGGSVSTLTIQRTQQEDSAVYLCASRTGTGIDEQYFGPGTRLTVT.